This T cell receptor (beta chain) was captured by sequencing in a study of tumor-infiltrating lymphocytes in primary liver carcinoma. Study information: Patients, male and female, were 30 to 69 years old. Stage T1-T3 N0M0 and a size of roughly 4.2 to 11 cm characterized the tumors. Notes on the study in general: Tumor samples exhibited a significantly greater top-250-clone fraction than blood samples (p = 0.039).

The investigators made TCR beta cDNA from about 510 ng total RNA, using a constant-region primer. For TCR beta, libraries were produced by three nested multiplex PCR rounds using slightly modified ARM-PCR. Use of TRBV1-TRBV30 forward primers with a C-beta reverse primer characterized the first two PCR rounds, which lasted about 10 cycles each. Via MiXCR, TCRdb re-called the multiplex PCR reads, giving one row per CDR3 protein. This repertoire shows approximately 190,000 distinct CDR3 sequences, approximately 80% found once; its top ten account for over 15%. Co-extraction of RNA and DNA was performed on roughly 20-31 mg of unsorted bulk tissue. About this clonotype itself: Antigen unknown.

The germline gives CDR1 SQVTM, CDR2 ANQGSEA. With 5 bases removed from V and 14 bases from J, the gap between germline ends came to 26 bases. The CDR3 spans 14 residues. Material: tumor tissue from primary liver carcinoma. The chain recombines TRBV29-1 with TRBJ2-3; possible D gene TRBD1, 6 bases. This clonotype was obtained from a man aged 40-49 years with primary liver carcinoma and hepatitis B virus infection. The DNA for the CDR3 is TGCAGCGTTTCCGGGTCAGGGGCGTCAGATGCGCCGTATTTT. It encodes CSVSGSGASDAPYF.